Listed below are T cell receptor beta chains from one sample, sequenced in a study of blood T cell repertoires in COVID-19. Assay: immunoSEQ multiplex PCR; the TCRdb copy retains only in-frame clones and omits some. The sample lists 55,000 to 70,000 clones, around 87% occurring once. The sample consisted of peripheral blood. All receptors come from a man aged 60 to 69 with active or convalescent COVID-19. The CDR3 runs from the conserved cysteine through the conserved F or W. Each record gives: CDR3 DNA, CDR3 protein, clone size, J gene, D gene, V gene. The D gene is left open where the match is weak. Clone size is stated in some rows and not others, as once, few, many or a class when expanded.

TGTGCCAGCAGTTATCTGGGACAGGGTACGGGCAATGAGCAGTTCTTC,CASSYLGQGTGNEQFF,few,TRBJ2-1,TRBD1,TRBV6-6
TGTGCCGTTAATACTGGGGACAGCCTAAATTCACCCCTCCACTTT,CAVNTGDSLNSPLHF,NA,TRBJ1-6,TRBD1,TRBV6-5
TGTGCCAGCAGTATCACACTAGGCAATTCACCCCTCCACTTT,CASSITLGNSPLHF,NA,TRBJ1-6,NA,TRBV28
TGTGCCAGCAGCCAAAGGGTCCGGGACAGGAAGTACGAGCAGTACTTC,CASSQRVRDRKYEQYF,NA,TRBJ2-7,TRBD1,TRBV14
TGTGCCAGCAGCTTAGAGTTGCGGGAGGGCAATGAGCAGTTCTTC,CASSLELREGNEQFF,NA,TRBJ2-1,TRBD2,TRBV7-8
TGTGCCAGCAGTTTAAGAATTGGGACAGTCCGCTCTGGGGCCAACGTCCTGACTTTC,CASSLRIGTVRSGANVLTF,NA,TRBJ2-6,TRBD1,TRBV7-8
TGTGCCAGCAGGGACCGACAGGGGTCTGGTAATTCACCCCTCCACTTT,CASRDRQGSGNSPLHF,NA,TRBJ1-6,TRBD1,TRBV2
TGTGCCAGCGTTATGGGTCCCTCAGGACTCTACGAGCAGTACTTC,CASVMGPSGLYEQYF,NA,TRBJ2-7,NA,TRBV28
TGTGCCAGCAGTGGTGGACAGTACTATGGCTACACCTTC,CASSGGQYYGYTF,NA,TRBJ1-2,NA,TRBV25-1
TGCAGCGTTGATAGTCGCTTGACATATGCTGAGCAGTTCTTC,CSVDSRLTYAEQFF,NA,TRBJ2-1,NA,TRBV29-1
TGTGCCAGCAGCTCCTCCACCCTGGGCAGGGTTACCGGGGAGCTGTTTTTT,CASSSSTLGRVTGELFF,NA,TRBJ2-2,NA,TRBV11-2
TGTGCCAGCACCGTAGGGGCTTCAACCTATGGCTACACCTTC,CASTVGASTYGYTF,NA,TRBJ1-2,NA,TRBV2